This T cell receptor beta chain came from a study of blood T cell dynamics during melanoma immunotherapy. Study outcomes and limitations: Unlike progressors, later disease-control patients had W3 repertoires gaining clonality or diversity.

The germline gives CDR1 GTSNPN, CDR2 SVGIG (reference sequence). Deletions cut 5 bases from V and 2 bases from J, with 15 bases between. The CDR3 covers 14 residues. Time point here: pre-treatment baseline. Blood was drawn before treatment and at week 3 after checkpoint blockade. At 12 weeks after first infusion, RECIST 1.1 defined response for most patients. Prior systemic cancer therapy, immunosuppressant use and other active malignancies excluded patients. About this clone itself: Its antigen is unidentified.

The assay was immunoSEQ multiplex PCR, and TCRdb's table has in-frame clones only and misses some. The table records 15,000 to 20,000 clones, approximately 90% of them present only once. Sequenced here: blood, sampled from a patient treated with checkpoint blockade. The clonotype originates from a human donor with melanoma. This chain connects TRBV30 to TRBJ2-5; D is uncertain. The CDR3 DNA sequence: TGTGCCTGGCGGAGACCCGGGTCTCAAGAGACCCAGTACTTC. Protein product: CAWRRPGSQETQYF.